The T cell receptor (beta chain) under discussion was sequenced for a study of CD8 T cells in ankylosing spondylitis. Between the trimmed V and J ends, which lost 2 bases and 10 bases, there was a span of 12 bases. The CDR3 length is 13 residues. Study results and limitations: What appeared characteristic of ankylosing spondylitis blood was a TCR beta motif of eight highly homologous variants.

About this clonotype: Its antigen remains unidentified.

Researchers built TCR beta libraries using quantitative 5'-RACE with molecular barcodes. MiXCR, applied by TCRdb to the 5' RACE reads, yields one record per CDR3 protein. This table holds 470,000 or so distinct CDR3 sequences, 25% to 30% found once. This chain connects TRBV12-3 or TRBV12-4 to TRBJ2-1; D is unclear. Input material: blood, either unsorted or a sorted T cell fraction (not recorded which). The receptor was isolated from a male donor with ankylosing spondylitis. This CDR3 is CASSLYARQEQFF. CDR3 DNA sequence: TGTGCCAGCAGTTTATACGCAAGGCAAGAGCAGTTCTTC.